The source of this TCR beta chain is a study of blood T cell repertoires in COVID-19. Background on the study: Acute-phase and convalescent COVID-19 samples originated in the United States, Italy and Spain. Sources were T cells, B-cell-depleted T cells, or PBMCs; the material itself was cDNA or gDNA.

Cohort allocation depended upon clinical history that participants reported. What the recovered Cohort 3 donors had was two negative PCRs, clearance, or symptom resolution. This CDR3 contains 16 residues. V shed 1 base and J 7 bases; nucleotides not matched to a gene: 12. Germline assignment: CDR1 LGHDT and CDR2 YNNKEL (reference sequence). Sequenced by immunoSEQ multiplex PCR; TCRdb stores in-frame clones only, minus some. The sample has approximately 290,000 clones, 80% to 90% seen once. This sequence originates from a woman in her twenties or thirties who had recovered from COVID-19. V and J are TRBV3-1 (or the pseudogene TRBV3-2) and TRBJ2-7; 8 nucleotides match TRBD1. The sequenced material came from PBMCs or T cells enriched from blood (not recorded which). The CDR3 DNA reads TGTGCCAGCAGCCAAGTCAACCGGGACAGGTCTTGGGAGCAGTACTTC. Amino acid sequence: CASSQVNRDRSWEQYF.